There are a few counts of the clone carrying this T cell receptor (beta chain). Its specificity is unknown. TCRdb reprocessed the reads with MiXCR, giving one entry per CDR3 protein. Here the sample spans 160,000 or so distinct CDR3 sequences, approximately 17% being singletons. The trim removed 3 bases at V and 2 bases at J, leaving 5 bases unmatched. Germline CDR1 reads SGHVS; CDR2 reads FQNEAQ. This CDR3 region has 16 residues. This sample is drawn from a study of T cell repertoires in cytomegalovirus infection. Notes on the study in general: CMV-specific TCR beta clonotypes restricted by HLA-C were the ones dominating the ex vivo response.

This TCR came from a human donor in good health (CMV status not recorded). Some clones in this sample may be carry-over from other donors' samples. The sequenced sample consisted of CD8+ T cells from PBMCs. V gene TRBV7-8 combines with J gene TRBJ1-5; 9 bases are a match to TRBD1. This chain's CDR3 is CASSLGTGYGNQPQHF. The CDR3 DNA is TGTGCCAGCAGCTTGGGGACAGGGTATGGCAATCAGCCCCAGCATTTT. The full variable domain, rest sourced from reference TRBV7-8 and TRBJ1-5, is GAGVSQSPRYKVAKRGQDVALRCDPISGHVSLFWYQQALGQGPEFLTYFQNEAQLDKSGLPSDRFFAERPEGSVSTLKIQRTQQEDSAVYLCASSLGTGYGNQPQHFGDGTRLSIL.